What follows is one T cell receptor (beta chain) and its context. This CDR3 has 13 residues. Trimming left V 2 bases short and J 4 bases short, with 8 bases between. Germline V gene data show CDR1 as KGHSH and CDR2 as LQKENI. These data come from a study of blood T cell repertoires in COVID-19. Repertoires were generated with immunoSEQ multiplex PCR, while TCRdb's copy carries only in-frame clones and drops some. The sample lists approximately 200,000 clones; under 90% were seen once. Seattle participants joined during active infection and were tracked over time. This clonotype was sampled from an elderly woman with COVID-19, enrolled during active disease. Sequencing was performed on peripheral blood. The rearrangement joins TRBV18 to TRBJ1-1; D is unresolved. CDR3 sequence (DNA): TGTGCCAGCTCACCAAGGGCGGGCACTGAAGCTTTCTTT. Translated, it gives CASSPRAGTEAFF.